This note documents a single T cell receptor beta chain sequence. This CDR3 spans 14 amino acids. V lost 4 bases and J 2 bases, leaving 8 bases between the germline ends. Germline CDR1 and CDR2: MDHEN and SYDVKM. These data are taken from a study of blood T cell repertoires in COVID-19. The repertoire was sequenced with immunoSEQ multiplex PCR; TCRdb's copy has only in-frame clones and lacks some. The sample holds about 190,000 clones, around 80% seen once. The TCR comes from a woman older than 75 with active or convalescent COVID-19. The chain recombines TRBV28 with TRBJ2-2; perhaps TRBD1 as D (6 bases). The sequenced material came from peripheral blood. CDR3 region: CASSSGQNTGELFF. As DNA, the CDR3 is TGTGCCAGCAGTTCGGGACAAAACACCGGGGAGCTGTTTTTT.